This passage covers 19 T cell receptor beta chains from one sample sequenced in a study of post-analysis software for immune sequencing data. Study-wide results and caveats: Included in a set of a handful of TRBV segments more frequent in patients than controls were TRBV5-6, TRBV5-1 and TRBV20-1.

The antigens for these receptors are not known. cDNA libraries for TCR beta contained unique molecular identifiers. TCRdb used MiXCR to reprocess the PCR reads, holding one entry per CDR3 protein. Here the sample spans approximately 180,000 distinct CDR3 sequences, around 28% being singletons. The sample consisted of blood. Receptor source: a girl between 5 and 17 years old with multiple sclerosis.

CDR3 sequence reads: CASKRDSYEQYF. The CDR3 DNA follows: TGCGCCAGTAAGCGGGATTCCTACGAGCAGTACTTC. The gene calls are TRBV5-1 and TRBJ2-7; 7 bases are a match to TRBD2. CDR1 SGHRS and CDR2 YFSETQ come from the germline V gene. The trim removed 8 bases at V and 1 base at J, leaving 3 bases unmatched. The CDR3 extends over 12 amino acids.

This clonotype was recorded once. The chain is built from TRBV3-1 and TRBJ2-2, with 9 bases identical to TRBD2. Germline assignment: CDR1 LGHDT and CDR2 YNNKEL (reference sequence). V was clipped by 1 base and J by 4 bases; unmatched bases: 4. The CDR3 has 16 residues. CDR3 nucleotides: TGTGCCAGCAGCCAAGTCACTAGCGGGTTCACCGGGGAGCTGTTTTTT. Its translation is CASSQVTSGFTGELFF. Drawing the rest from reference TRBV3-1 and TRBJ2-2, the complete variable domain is DTAVSQTPKYLVTQMGNDKSIKCEQNLGHDTMYWYKQDSKKFLKIMFSYNNKELIINETVPNRFSPKSPDKAHLNLHINSLELGDSAVYFCASSQVTSGFTGELFFGEGSRLTVL.

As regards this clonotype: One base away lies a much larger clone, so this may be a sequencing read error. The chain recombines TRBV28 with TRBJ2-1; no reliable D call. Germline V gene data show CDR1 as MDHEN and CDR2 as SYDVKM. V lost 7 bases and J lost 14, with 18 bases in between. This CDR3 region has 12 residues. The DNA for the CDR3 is TGTGCCAGCACCCTACGGACCGGCGGCGAGTTCTTC. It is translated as CASTLRTGGEFF.

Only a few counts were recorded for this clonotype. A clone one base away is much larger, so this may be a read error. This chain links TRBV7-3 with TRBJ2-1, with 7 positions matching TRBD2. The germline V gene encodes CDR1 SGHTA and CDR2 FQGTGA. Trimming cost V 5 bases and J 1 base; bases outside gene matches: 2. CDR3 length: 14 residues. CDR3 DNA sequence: TGTGCCAGCAGCGACGGGGGGTCCTACAATGAGCAGTTCTTC. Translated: CASSDGGSYNEQFF.

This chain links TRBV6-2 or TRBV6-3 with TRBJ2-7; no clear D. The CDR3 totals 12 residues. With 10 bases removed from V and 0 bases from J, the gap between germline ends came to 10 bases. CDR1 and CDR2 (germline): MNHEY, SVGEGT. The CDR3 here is CATGAFSYEQYF. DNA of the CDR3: TGTGCCACCGGAGCCTTCTCCTACGAGCAGTACTTC.

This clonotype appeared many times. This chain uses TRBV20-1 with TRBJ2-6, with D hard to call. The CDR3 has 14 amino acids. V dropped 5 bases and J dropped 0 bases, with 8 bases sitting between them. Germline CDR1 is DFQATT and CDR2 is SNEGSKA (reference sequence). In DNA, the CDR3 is TGCAGTGCTCCCCCGAGCTCTGGGGCCAACGTCCTGACTTTC. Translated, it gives CSAPPSSGANVLTF.

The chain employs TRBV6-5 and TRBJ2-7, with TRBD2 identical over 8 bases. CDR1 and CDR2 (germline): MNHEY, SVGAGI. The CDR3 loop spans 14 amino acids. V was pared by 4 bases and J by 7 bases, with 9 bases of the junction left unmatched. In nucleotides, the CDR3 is TGTGCCAGCAGTTTAGCGGGACCCTACAATGAGCAGTACTTC. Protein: CASSLAGPYNEQYF.

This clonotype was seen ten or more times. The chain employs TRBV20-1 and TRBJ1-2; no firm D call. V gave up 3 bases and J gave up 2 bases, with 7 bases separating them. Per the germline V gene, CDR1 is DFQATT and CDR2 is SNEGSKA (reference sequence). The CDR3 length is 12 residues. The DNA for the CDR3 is TGCAGTGCTAGCGCGTACAACTATGGCTACACCTTC. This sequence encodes CSASAYNYGYTF.

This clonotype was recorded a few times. In nucleotides, the CDR3 is TGTGCCAGCGGGACAGGTTTAAACACTGAAGCTTTCTTT. Translation gives CASGTGLNTEAFF. The rearrangement links TRBV7-8 to TRBJ1-1; TRBD1 matches at 8 bases. There are 13 residues in the CDR3. Looked up from germline, CDR1 is SGHVS and CDR2 is FQNEAQ. Trimming took 8 bases from V and 2 from J; bases not matched to a gene: 4.

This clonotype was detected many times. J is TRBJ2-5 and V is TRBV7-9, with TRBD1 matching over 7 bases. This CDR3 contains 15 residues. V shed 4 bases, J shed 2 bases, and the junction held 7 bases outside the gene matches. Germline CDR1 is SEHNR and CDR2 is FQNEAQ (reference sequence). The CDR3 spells CASSSQTGVQETQYF. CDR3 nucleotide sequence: TGTGCCAGCAGCTCGCAAACAGGGGTACAAGAGACCCAGTACTTC.

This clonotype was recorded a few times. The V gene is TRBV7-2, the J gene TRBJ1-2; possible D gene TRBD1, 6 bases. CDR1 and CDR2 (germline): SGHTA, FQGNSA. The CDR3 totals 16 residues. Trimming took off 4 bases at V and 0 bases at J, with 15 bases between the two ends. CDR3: CASSWGAIYSNYGYTF. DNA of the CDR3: TGTGCCAGCAGCTGGGGGGCTATCTATTCTAACTATGGCTACACCTTC.

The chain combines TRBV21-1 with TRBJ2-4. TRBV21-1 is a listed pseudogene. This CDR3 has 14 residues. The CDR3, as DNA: TGTGCCAGCAGCAAAGACGTCGCAGAAAACATTCGGTACTTC. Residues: CASSKDVAENIRYF.

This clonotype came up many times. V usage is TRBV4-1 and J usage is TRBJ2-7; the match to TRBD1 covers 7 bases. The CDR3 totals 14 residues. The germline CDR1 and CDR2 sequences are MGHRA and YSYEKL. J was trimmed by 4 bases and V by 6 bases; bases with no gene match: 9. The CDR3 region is CASSEGQPNYEQYF. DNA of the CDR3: TGCGCCAGCAGTGAGGGACAGCCCAATTACGAGCAGTACTTC.

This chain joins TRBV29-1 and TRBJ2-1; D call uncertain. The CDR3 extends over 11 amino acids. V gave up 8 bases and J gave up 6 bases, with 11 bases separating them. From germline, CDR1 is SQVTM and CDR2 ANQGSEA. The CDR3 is CSLKFSNEQFF. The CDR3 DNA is TGCAGCCTAAAGTTCTCCAATGAGCAGTTCTTC.

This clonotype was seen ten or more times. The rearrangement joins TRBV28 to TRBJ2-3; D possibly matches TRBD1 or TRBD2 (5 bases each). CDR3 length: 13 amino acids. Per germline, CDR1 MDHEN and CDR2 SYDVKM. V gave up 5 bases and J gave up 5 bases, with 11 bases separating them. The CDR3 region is CASSTWGIDTQYF. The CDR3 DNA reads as TGTGCCAGCAGTACTTGGGGGATAGATACGCAGTATTTT.

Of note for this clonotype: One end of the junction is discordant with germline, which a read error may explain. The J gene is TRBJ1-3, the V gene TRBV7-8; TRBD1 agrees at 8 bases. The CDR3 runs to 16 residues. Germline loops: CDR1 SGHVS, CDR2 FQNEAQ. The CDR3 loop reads CASSLGLQGAGTTIYF. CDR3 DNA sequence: TGTGCCAGCAGCTTAGGGCTGCAGGGGGCTGGAACCACCATATATTTT.

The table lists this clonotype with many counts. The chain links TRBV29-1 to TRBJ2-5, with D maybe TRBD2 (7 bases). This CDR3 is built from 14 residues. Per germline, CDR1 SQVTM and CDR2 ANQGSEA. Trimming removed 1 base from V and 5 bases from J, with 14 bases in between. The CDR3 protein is CSVEGGGAGETQYF. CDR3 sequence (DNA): TGCAGCGTTGAAGGGGGGGGCGCGGGTGAGACCCAGTACTTC.

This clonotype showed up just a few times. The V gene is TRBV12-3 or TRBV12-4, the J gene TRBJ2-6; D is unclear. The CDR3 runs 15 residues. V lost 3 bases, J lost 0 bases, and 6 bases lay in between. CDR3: CASSFSGSGANVLTF. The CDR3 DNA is TGTGCCAGCAGTTTTTCAGGCTCTGGGGCCAACGTCCTGACTTTC.

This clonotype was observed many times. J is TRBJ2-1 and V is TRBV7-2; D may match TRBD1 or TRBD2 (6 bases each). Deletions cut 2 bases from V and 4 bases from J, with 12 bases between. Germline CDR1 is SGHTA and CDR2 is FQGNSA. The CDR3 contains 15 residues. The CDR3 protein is CASSLRGGSYNEQFF. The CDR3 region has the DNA TGTGCCAGCAGCTTACGAGGGGGGTCATACAATGAGCAGTTCTTC.